The sequence of this T cell receptor beta chain was determined in a study of cytomegalovirus exposure and HLA in healthy donors. For this clone: What it recognizes is unknown.

The CDR3 extends over 14 amino acids. From germline, CDR1 is SQVTM and CDR2 ANQGSEA. V lost 3 bases, J lost 5 bases, and 14 bases lay in between. 13 Jbeta primers and 60 Vbeta primers were used for the PCR. TCRdb's table, derived via immunoSEQ multiplex PCR, lists solely in-frame clones and lacks some. The data show more than 85,000 clones, around 68% seen once. Findings and limits, study-wide: Differences between HLA loci emerged in a later analysis of TCR association rates, with DRB1 most and HLA-C fewest. Whilst most TCR sequences proved rare, a subset of public TCRs occurred across many donors. A later analysis linked a missense DCLRE1C variant to TCR beta V- and J-gene trimming.

The sample taken for sequencing was PBMCs. The chain joins TRBV29-1 to TRBJ2-1; D is unclear. This TCR came from a human donor in good health. The CDR3 sequence: CSVDPSRVDNEQFF. CDR3 coding DNA: TGCAGCGTTGATCCAAGCCGAGTAGACAATGAGCAGTTCTTC.